The 26 T cell receptor beta chains in this list originate from one sample, sequenced in a study of molecular identifiers for immune sequencing clone quantification. In TCRdb, the PCR reads were re-called with MiXCR into one record per CDR3 protein. The profile covers 40,000 or so distinct CDR3 sequences, with roughly 21% appearing a single time and approximately 1% taken by the ten largest. The sequenced sample consisted of naive CD8+ T cells from blood, with Jurkat cell RNA spiked in. The subset: FACS-sorted CD8+CD4-CCR7+CD45RA+ naive T cells. Receptor source: a human donor in good health. Some libraries in this study had Jurkat cell RNA spiked in.

This chain uses TRBV11-2 with TRBJ2-7; D call uncertain. Germline CDR1 SGHAT, CDR2 FQNNGV. Deletions cut 1 base from V and 6 bases from J, with 10 bases between. The CDR3 runs 13 residues. As DNA, the CDR3 is TGTGCCAGCAGCTTAGCTCCCGGAATCGAGCAGTACTTC. This translates into CASSLAPGIEQYF.

This clonotype was recorded many times. The rearrangement uses TRBV7-9 and TRBJ2-3, with unresolved D. Germline CDR1 is SEHNR and CDR2 is FQNEAQ (reference sequence). V was pared by 1 base and J by 6 bases, with 5 bases between. This CDR3 has 12 amino acids. The CDR3 loop is CASSLVSDTQYF. Written as DNA, the CDR3 is TGTGCCAGCAGCTTAGTCTCCGATACGCAGTATTTT.

This clonotype was picked up many times. The CDR3 sequence: CASSARAGSTYEQYF. DNA of the CDR3: TGTGCCAGCAGCGCCCGGGCAGGGTCGACCTACGAGCAGTACTTC. The chain uses TRBV27 and TRBJ2-7, with D perhaps matching TRBD1 (5 bases). The CDR3 spans 15 residues. CDR1 MNHEY and CDR2 SMNVEV come from the germline V gene (reference sequence). The V and J ends lost 6 bases and 2 bases respectively, with 17 bases between them.

This clonotype was recorded at least ten times. The chain carries TRBV6-2 or TRBV6-3 and TRBJ2-3, with TRBD2 matching over 7 bases. The CDR3 loop spans 15 amino acids. CDR1 and CDR2 from the germline V gene are MNHEY and SVGEGT. Trimming took 7 bases from V and 2 from J; bases not matched to a gene: 9. CDR3 protein: CASTSTSAPTDTQYF. The CDR3 DNA reads TGTGCCAGCACCTCCACTAGCGCCCCCACAGATACGCAGTATTTT.

To note about this clonotype: A much more abundant neighbour one base away suggests this may be a read error. The chain combines TRBV4-3 with TRBJ1-1; the match to TRBD1 covers 7 bases. This CDR3 has 12 residues. Germline V lookup: CDR1 LGHNA, CDR2 YSLEER. V dropped 1 base and J dropped 13; count of bases not matched to a gene: 6. CDR3 loop: CASSQGDREVFF. In DNA form, the CDR3 reads TGCGCCAGCAGCCAAGGTGACAGGGAGGTTTTCTTT.

This clonotype was detected many times. The J gene is TRBJ2-4, the V gene TRBV6-6; D ambiguous. Germline V gene sequence: CDR1 MNHNY, CDR2 SVGAGI (reference sequence). The CDR3 loop spans 15 amino acids. Trimming took off 1 base at V and 0 bases at J, with 7 bases between the two ends. The CDR3 sequence is CASSYYGLAKNIQYF. DNA of the CDR3: TGTGCCAGCAGTTACTATGGTCTAGCCAAAAACATTCAGTACTTC.

This clonotype has at least ten counts. The chain is built from TRBV6-2 or TRBV6-3 and TRBJ2-7; TRBD1 aligns across 10 bases. The germline gives CDR1 MNHEY, CDR2 SVGEGT. Trimming removed 4 bases from V and 4 bases from J; junction bases left unmatched: 10. This CDR3 comprises 16 residues. CDR3 DNA sequence: TGTGCCAGCAGTTCATCCCCGGGACAGGGGACGTACGAGCAGTACTTC. Its translation: CASSSSPGQGTYEQYF.

This clonotype has ten or more counts. This chain joins TRBV2 and TRBJ1-5; TRBD1 matches at 10 bases. The length of the CDR3 is 14 residues. The V and J ends lost 3 bases and 7 bases, in that order; junction bases with no gene match: 3. The germline V gene has CDR1 SNHLY and CDR2 FYNNEI. The CDR3, as DNA: TGTGCCAGCAGTGAGGGACAGGGGAACCAGCCCCAGCATTTT. This gives the protein CASSEGQGNQPQHF.

This clonotype was seen at least ten times. The V call is TRBV7-6, the J call TRBJ2-3, with D possibly being TRBD1 (6 bases). CDR3 length: 15 residues. Per germline, CDR1 SGHVS and CDR2 FNYEAQ. V was pared by 5 bases and J by 2 bases, with 14 bases between. The CDR3 region has the DNA TGTGCCAGCAGCCTCTCCGGACAGTCCACAGATACGCAGTATTTT. Protein sequence: CASSLSGQSTDTQYF.

In this sample, this clonotype turned up many times. The rearrangement joins TRBV19 to TRBJ2-2; tentative D call: TRBD2 (5 bases). The CDR3 runs 12 residues. V was clipped by 10 bases and J by 5 bases, with 11 bases between them. Looked up from germline, CDR1 is LNHDA and CDR2 is SQIVND (reference sequence). CDR3 loop: CATTRGTGELFF. The CDR3 DNA is TGTGCCACTACTCGAGGGACCGGGGAGCTGTTTTTT.

This clonotype was observed many times. The V call is TRBV27, the J call TRBJ2-7, with D perhaps matching TRBD1 or TRBD2 (5 bases each). The CDR3 is made up of 14 amino acids. Per germline, CDR1 MNHEY and CDR2 SMNVEV (reference sequence). Trimming took 6 bases from V and 0 from J, leaving 12 bases between them. Here the CDR3 DNA reads TGTGCCAGCAGCGAAACGGGGCCCTCCTACGAGCAGTACTTC. Translated: CASSETGPSYEQYF.

This clonotype has at least ten counts. This chain uses TRBV6-2 or TRBV6-3 with TRBJ2-7; 9 bases agree with TRBD1. In germline, CDR1 is MNHEY, CDR2 SVGEGT. Trimming removed 2 bases from V and 5 bases from J; junction bases left unmatched: 7. The CDR3 totals 15 residues. DNA of the CDR3: TGTGCCAGCAGTTACGTGGGGACAGGGTACAACGAGCAGTACTTC. It encodes CASSYVGTGYNEQYF.

This clonotype was seen many times. V gene TRBV6-6 combines with J gene TRBJ2-7; TRBD1 is a possible D gene (5 bases). The V end lost 7 bases, the J end lost 1 base, and 11 bases lay between the germline ends. This CDR3 has 13 amino acids. CDR1 and CDR2 (germline): MNHNY, SVGAGI (reference sequence). The CDR3 reads CASNTRDSYEQYF. For the CDR3, the DNA is TGTGCCAGCAACACCAGGGATTCCTACGAGCAGTACTTC.

This clonotype was seen many times. The CDR3 sequence is CASRPGQGLDTDTQYF. The CDR3 nucleotides are TGTGCCAGCAGACCCGGACAGGGCCTCGACACAGATACGCAGTATTTT. The chain links TRBV7-9 to TRBJ2-3; 8 nucleotides line up with TRBD1. CDR1 is SEHNR, CDR2 FQNEAQ, per germline (reference sequence). The CDR3 has 16 residues. After removal of 6 bases from V and 2 bases from J, the junction contained 10 bases not matched to a gene.

There are many counts of this clonotype. This rearrangement joins TRBV19 to TRBJ2-2; D ambiguous. Germline CDR1 and CDR2: LNHDA and SQIVND (reference sequence). This CDR3 comprises 14 residues. With 7 bases removed from V and 1 base from J, the gap between germline ends came to 10 bases. This CDR3 is CASTGRENTGELFF. The CDR3 region has the DNA TGTGCCAGTACAGGCAGAGAGAACACCGGGGAGCTGTTTTTT.

The table lists this clonotype with many counts. This rearrangement joins TRBV20-1 to TRBJ1-5; TRBD1 might be the D (6 bases). V lost 6 bases and J 0 bases, leaving 15 bases between the germline ends. CDR1 is DFQATT and CDR2 is SNEGSKA in the germline V gene (reference sequence). This CDR3 is 15 amino acids long. Here the CDR3 reads CSARTVRYSNQPQHF. CDR3 sequence (DNA): TGCAGTGCAAGGACAGTGAGATATAGCAATCAGCCCCAGCATTTT.

This clonotype came up many times. The J gene is TRBJ2-5, the V gene TRBV6-1, with unresolved D. The germline CDR1 and CDR2 sequences are MNHNS and SASEGT. This CDR3 spans 13 amino acids. V lost 7 bases to trimming and J lost 0 bases, with 9 bases between them. CDR3 nucleotides: TGTGCCAGCACGACAAATTACCAAGAGACCCAGTACTTC. Its protein product is CASTTNYQETQYF.

Only a few counts were recorded for this clonotype. A much larger clonotype is one base distant, so this may be a read error. The chain couples TRBV27 to TRBJ1-1, with D unresolved. This CDR3 comprises 13 residues. Trimming took 4 bases from V and 4 from J, leaving 10 bases between them. The germline gives CDR1 MNHEY, CDR2 SMNVEV (reference sequence). Here the CDR3 reads CASSWGGSTEAFF. Here the CDR3 DNA reads TGTGCCAGCAGTTGGGGTGGGAGCACTGAAGCTTTCTTT.

This clonotype was counted at least ten times. The rearrangement links TRBV7-8 to TRBJ2-1; D uncertain. Trimming removed 5 bases at V and 9 bases at J, with 20 bases between. The germline gives CDR1 SGHVS, CDR2 FQNEAQ. CDR3 length: 15 residues. CDR3 nucleotide sequence: TGTGCCAGCAGCGCCAGGAGCACCACGGATCTTGAGCAGTTCTTC. Protein product: CASSARSTTDLEQFF.

About this clonotype: A much larger clone is a single base away; this may be a read error. The final CDR3 position lacks the conserved phenylalanine or tryptophan, pointing to a likely read error. The chain joins TRBV9 to TRBJ2-7; maybe TRBD1 (5 bases). The CDR3 covers 14 residues. Looked up from germline, CDR1 is SGDLS and CDR2 is YYNGEE. Trimming took off 0 bases at V and 7 bases at J, with 14 bases between the two ends. CDR3 DNA: TGTGCCAGCAGCGTAGGTGGGGCTACGTTTGAGCAGTACCTC. This encodes CASSVGGATFEQYL.

This clonotype was seen at least ten times. The rearrangement links TRBV30 to TRBJ2-5, with 8 bases matching TRBD2. CDR3 length: 14 residues. CDR1 is GTSNPN and CDR2 is SVGIG in the germline V gene (reference sequence). Losses at the gene ends were 4 bases for V and 2 bases for J; bases not matched to a gene: 6. The CDR3 bases are TGTGCCTGGACCCTAACTAGCGGACAAGAGACCCAGTACTTC. It yields the protein CAWTLTSGQETQYF. Full variable domain (rest looked up from reference TRBV30 and TRBJ2-5): SQTIHQWPATLVQPVGSPLSLECTVEGTSNPNLYWYRQAAGRGLQLLFYSVGIGQISSEVPQNLSASRPQDRQFILSSKKLLLSDSGFYLCAWTLTSGQETQYFGPGTRLLVL.

In this sample, this clonotype turned up many times. The chain combines TRBV28 with TRBJ1-1; D is possibly TRBD1 (5 bases). Trimming cost V 3 bases and J 6 bases, with 14 bases left between them. The CDR3 runs to 14 residues. Germline V gives CDR1 MDHEN, CDR2 SYDVKM. The CDR3 DNA reads as TGTGCCAGCAGTTTCGAAGGGGTTGGATCTGAAGCTTTCTTT. It translates to CASSFEGVGSEAFF.

This clonotype appeared many times. The rearrangement uses TRBV6-1 and TRBJ1-5; weak D call: TRBD1 (5 bases). The germline V gene encodes CDR1 MNHNS and CDR2 SASEGT. The ends were cut back, 0 bases at V and 7 bases at J, with 10 bases in the middle. CDR3 length equals 14 residues. The CDR3 loop reads CASSEAGANQPQHF. CDR3 nucleotides: TGTGCCAGCAGTGAAGCAGGGGCTAACCAGCCCCAGCATTTT.

Many counts were recorded for this clonotype. The V call is TRBV7-9, the J call TRBJ1-1, with unresolved D. CDR3 length: 16 amino acids. Trimming removed 1 base from V and 0 bases from J, with 12 bases in between. The germline V gene has CDR1 SEHNR and CDR2 FQNEAQ (reference sequence). CDR3 DNA sequence: TGTGCCAGCAGCTTAGTTTCGGGCACTCTGAACACTGAAGCTTTCTTT. Its protein product is CASSLVSGTLNTEAFF.

This clonotype was recorded at least ten times. This sequence joins TRBV20-1 and TRBJ2-3; D gene uncertain. Between the trimmed V and J ends, which lost 2 bases and 2 bases, there was a span of 8 bases. This CDR3 is built from 13 residues. Germline-derived CDR1 and CDR2 are DFQATT and SNEGSKA (reference sequence). The CDR3 region is CSARRKATDTQYF. The CDR3, as DNA: TGCAGTGCTAGAAGAAAGGCCACAGATACGCAGTATTTT.

This clonotype was seen only once. At one end the junction does not follow the germline gene, possibly because of a read error. The V and J genes are TRBV7-9 and TRBJ2-7; the D gene is possibly TRBD2 (6 bases). Germline CDR1 SEHNR, CDR2 FQNEAQ (reference sequence). CDR3 length: 12 amino acids. The DNA for the CDR3 is TGTGCCAGCAGCCAGCAGGGACTCCAGTCTTTCTTC. Protein product: CASSQQGLQSFF.